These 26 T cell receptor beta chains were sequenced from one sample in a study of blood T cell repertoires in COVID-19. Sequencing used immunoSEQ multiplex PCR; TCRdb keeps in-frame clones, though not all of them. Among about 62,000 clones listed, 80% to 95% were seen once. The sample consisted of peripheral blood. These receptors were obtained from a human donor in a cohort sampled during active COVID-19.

In DNA form, the CDR3 reads TGCGCCAGCAGCCAGCCCACAGGGATCTTTGGCTACACCTTC. Translating gives CASSQPTGIFGYTF. The chain links TRBV4-1 to TRBJ1-2, with a weak D call TRBD1 (6 bases). From germline, CDR1 is MGHRA and CDR2 YSYEKL. Trimming removed 3 bases at V and 7 bases at J, with 15 bases between. This CDR3 has 14 amino acids.

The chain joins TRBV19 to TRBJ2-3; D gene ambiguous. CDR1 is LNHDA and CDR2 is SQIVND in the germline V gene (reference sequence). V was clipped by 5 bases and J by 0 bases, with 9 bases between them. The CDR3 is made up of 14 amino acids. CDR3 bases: TGTGCCAGTAGTGCCCTATCTAGCACAGATACGCAGTATTTT. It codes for CASSALSSTDTQYF.

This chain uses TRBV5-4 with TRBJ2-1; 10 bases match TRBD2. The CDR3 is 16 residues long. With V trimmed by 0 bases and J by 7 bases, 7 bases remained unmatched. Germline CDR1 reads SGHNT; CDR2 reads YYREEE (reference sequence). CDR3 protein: CASSLDLSSGRNEQFF. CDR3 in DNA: TGTGCCAGCAGCTTGGATCTCTCTAGCGGGAGAAATGAGCAGTTCTTC.

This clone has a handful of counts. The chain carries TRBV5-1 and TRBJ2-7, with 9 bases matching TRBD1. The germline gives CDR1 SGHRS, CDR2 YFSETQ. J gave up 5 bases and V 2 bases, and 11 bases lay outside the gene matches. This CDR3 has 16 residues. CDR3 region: CASSFSGTGNLHEQYF. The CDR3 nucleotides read TGCGCCAGCAGCTTCTCCGGGACAGGGAATCTACACGAGCAGTACTTC.

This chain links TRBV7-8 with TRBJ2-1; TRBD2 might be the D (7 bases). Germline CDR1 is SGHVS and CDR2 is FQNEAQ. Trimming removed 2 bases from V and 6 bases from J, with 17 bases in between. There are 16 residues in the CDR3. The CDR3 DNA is TGTGCCAGCAGCTTACTTCTTGGGGGGGGGCCCAATGAGCAGTTCTTC. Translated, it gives CASSLLLGGGPNEQFF. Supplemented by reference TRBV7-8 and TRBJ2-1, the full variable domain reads GAGVSQSPRYKVAKRGQDVALRCDPISGHVSLFWYQQALGQGPEFLTYFQNEAQLDKSGLPSDRFFAERPEGSVSTLKIQRTQQEDSAVYLCASSLLLGGGPNEQFFGPGTRLTVL.

Written as DNA, the CDR3 is TGCGCCAGCAGCTTGGGACAGTCAATAGATACGCAGTATTTT. Protein product: CASSLGQSIDTQYF. This chain uses TRBV5-1 with TRBJ2-3; tentatively, D is TRBD1 (5 bases). V was pared by 0 bases and J by 5 bases, with 10 bases between. The germline CDR1 and CDR2 sequences are SGHRS and YFSETQ. The CDR3 length is 14 residues. The full variable domain, in which reference TRBV5-1 and TRBJ2-3 provide the parts outside the CDR3, is KAGVTQTPRYLIKTRGQQVTLSCSPISGHRSVSWYQQTPGQGLQFLFEYFSETQRNKGNFPGRFSGRQFSNSRSEMNVSTLELGDSALYLCASSLGQSIDTQYFGPGTRLTVL.

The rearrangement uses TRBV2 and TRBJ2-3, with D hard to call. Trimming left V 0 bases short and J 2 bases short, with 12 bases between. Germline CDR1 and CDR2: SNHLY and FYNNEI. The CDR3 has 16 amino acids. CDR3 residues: CASSEAKYINTDTQYF. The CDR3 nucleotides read TGTGCCAGCAGTGAAGCAAAATACATAAACACAGATACGCAGTATTTT.

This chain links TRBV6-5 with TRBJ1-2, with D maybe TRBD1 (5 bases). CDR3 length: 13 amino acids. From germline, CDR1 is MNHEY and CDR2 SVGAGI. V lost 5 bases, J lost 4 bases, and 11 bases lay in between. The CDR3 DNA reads TGTGCCAGCAGTACGGGGGAATCCTATGGCTACACCTTC. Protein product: CASSTGESYGYTF.

CDR3 nucleotides: TGTGCCAGCAGCCCCCGAGGGCTCGGGGAGCAGTTCTTC. This translates into CASSPRGLGEQFF. J is TRBJ2-1 and V is TRBV7-3; D possibly corresponds to TRBD2 (5 bases). This CDR3 has 13 amino acids. Trimming took 5 bases from V and 10 from J, leaving 15 bases between them. Per germline, CDR1 SGHTA and CDR2 FQGTGA.

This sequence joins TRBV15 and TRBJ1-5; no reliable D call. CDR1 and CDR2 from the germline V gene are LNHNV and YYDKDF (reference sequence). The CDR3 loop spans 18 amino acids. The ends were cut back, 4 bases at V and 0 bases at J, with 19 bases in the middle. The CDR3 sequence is CATSTTTPAPYSNQPQHF. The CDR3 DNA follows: TGTGCCACCAGCACCACTACTCCGGCACCTTATAGCAATCAGCCCCAGCATTTT.

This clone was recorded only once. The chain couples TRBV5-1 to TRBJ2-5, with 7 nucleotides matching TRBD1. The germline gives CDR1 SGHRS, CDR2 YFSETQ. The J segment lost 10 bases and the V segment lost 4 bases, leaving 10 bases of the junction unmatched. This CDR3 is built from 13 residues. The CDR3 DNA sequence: TGCGCCAGCAGCGAAGGGACAGCAGATGACCAGTACTTC. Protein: CASSEGTADDQYF.

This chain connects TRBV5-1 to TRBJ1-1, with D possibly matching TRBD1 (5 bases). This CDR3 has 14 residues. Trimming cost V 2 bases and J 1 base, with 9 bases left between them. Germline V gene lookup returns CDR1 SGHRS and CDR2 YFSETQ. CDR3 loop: CASSFGAANTEAFF. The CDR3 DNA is TGCGCCAGCAGCTTTGGGGCGGCGAACACTGAAGCTTTCTTT. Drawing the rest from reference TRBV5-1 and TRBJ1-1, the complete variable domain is KAGVTQTPRYLIKTRGQQVTLSCSPISGHRSVSWYQQTPGQGLQFLFEYFSETQRNKGNFPGRFSGRQFSNSRSEMNVSTLELGDSALYLCASSFGAANTEAFFGQGTRLTVV.

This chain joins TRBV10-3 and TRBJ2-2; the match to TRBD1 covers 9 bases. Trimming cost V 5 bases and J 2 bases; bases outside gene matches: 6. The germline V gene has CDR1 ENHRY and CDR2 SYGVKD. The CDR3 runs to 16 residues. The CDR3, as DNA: TGTGCCATCAGTAAACAGGGGGCCCCTAACACCGGGGAGCTGTTTTTT. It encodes CAISKQGAPNTGELFF.

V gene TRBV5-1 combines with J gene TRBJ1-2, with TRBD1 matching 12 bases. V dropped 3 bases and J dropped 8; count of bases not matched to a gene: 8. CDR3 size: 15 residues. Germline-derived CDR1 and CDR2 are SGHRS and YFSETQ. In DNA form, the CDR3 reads TGCGCCAGCAGCTGGGGACAGGGGGCGAACCGGGGCTACACCTTC. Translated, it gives CASSWGQGANRGYTF.

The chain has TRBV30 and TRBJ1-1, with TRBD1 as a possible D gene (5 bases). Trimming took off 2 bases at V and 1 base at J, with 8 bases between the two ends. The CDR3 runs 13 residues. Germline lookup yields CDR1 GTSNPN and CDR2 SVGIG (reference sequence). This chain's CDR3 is CAWSWGGNTEAFF. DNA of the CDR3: TGTGCCTGGAGTTGGGGGGGGAACACTGAAGCTTTCTTT.

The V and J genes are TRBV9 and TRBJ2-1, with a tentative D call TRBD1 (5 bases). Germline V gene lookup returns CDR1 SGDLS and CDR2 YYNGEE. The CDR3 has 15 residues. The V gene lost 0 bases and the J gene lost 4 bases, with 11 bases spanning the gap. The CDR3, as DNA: TGTGCCAGCAGCGTAGATAGGGGTTGGTACAATGAGCAGTTCTTC. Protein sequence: CASSVDRGWYNEQFF.

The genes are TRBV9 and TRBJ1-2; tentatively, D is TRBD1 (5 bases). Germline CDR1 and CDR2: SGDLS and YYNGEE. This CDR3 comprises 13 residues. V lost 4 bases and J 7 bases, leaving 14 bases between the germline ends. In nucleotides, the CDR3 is TGTGCCAGCAGCCCGATATCCGGGGGTGGCTACACCTTC. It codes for CASSPISGGGYTF.

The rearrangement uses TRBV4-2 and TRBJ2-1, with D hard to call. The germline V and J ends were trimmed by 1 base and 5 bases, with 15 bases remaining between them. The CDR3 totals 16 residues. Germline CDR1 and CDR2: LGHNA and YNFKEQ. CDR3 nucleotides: TGTGCCAGCAGCCAAGTTTTGGGCCTATCGGACAATGAGCAGTTCTTC. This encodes CASSQVLGLSDNEQFF.

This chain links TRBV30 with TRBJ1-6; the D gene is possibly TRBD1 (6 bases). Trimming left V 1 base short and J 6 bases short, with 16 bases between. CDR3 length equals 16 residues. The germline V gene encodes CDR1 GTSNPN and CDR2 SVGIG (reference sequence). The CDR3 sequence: CAWSAATRGSNSPLHF. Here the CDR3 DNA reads TGTGCCTGGAGTGCCGCTACAAGGGGGAGTAATTCACCCCTCCACTTT.

CDR3 protein: CASSPPTGENSPLHF. CDR3 DNA: TGTGCCAGCTCACCCCCAACAGGGGAGAATTCACCCCTCCACTTT. The rearrangement uses TRBV18 and TRBJ1-6, with 7 nucleotides matching TRBD1. V was clipped by 3 bases and J by 7 bases; unmatched bases: 6. Looked up from germline, CDR1 is KGHSH and CDR2 is LQKENI. The CDR3 totals 15 residues.

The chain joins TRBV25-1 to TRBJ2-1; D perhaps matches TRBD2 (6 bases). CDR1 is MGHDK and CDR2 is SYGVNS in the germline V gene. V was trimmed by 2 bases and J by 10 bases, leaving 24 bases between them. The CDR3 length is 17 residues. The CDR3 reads CASSEGPGEPGMSEQFF. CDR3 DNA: TGTGCCAGCAGTGAAGGTCCGGGGGAGCCGGGCATGTCGGAGCAGTTCTTC.

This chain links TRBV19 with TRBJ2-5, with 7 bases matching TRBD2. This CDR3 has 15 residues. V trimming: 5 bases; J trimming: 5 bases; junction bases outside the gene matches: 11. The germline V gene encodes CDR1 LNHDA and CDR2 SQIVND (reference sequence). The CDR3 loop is CASSPGGVFEETQYF. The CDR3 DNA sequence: TGTGCCAGTAGTCCTGGGGGGGTTTTTGAGGAGACCCAGTACTTC.

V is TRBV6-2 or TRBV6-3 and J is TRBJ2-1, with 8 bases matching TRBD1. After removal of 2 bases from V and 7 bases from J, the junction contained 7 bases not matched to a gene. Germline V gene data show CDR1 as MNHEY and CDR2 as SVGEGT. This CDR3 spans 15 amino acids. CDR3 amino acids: CASSYPRQGRNEQFF. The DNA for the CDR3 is TGTGCCAGCAGTTACCCGAGACAGGGGAGGAATGAGCAGTTCTTC.

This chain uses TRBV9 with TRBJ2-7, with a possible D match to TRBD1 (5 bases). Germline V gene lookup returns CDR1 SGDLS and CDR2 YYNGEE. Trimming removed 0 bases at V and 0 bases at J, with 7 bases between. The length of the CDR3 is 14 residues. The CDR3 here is CASSVGQSSYEQYF. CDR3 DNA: TGTGCCAGCAGCGTAGGACAGAGCTCCTACGAGCAGTACTTC.

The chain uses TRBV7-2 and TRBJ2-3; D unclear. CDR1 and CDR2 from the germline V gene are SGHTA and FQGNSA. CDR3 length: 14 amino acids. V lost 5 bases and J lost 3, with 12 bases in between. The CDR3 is CASSTRSGTDTQYF. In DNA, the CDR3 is TGTGCCAGCAGCACGAGGAGTGGGACAGATACGCAGTATTTT.

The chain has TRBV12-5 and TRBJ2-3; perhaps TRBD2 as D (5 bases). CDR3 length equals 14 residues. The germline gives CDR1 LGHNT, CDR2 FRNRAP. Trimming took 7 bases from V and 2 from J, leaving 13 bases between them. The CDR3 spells CASAGSLSTDTQYF. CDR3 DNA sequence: TGTGCTAGTGCGGGGAGCCTATCCACAGATACGCAGTATTTT.